This is a list of T cell receptor beta chains from one sample in a study of patients and donors after allogeneic stem cell transplantation. TCRdb re-called the RT-PCR reads with MiXCR, one entry per CDR3 protein. The repertoire has about a million distinct CDR3 sequences, approximately 19% of them found once; the top ten carry about 6%. Sequences were obtained from blood, either unsorted or a sorted T cell fraction (not recorded which). The receptors originated from a human donor who was either an allogeneic HSCT recipient or a stem cell or donor lymphocyte infusion donor (not recorded which). It is not recorded whose cells these are; they may come from a transplant donor. Each CDR3 is given with its conserved first and last residue.

V: TRBV5-1
J: TRBJ2-5
CDR3: CASSLSGRGGRETQYF

V: TRBV4-1
J: TRBJ1-5
CDR3: CASSQAGVSNQPQHF

V: TRBV6-5
J: TRBJ1-2
CDR3: CASSLNGKGNGYTF

V: TRBV9
J: TRBJ2-2
CDR3: CASSFRGAGEWTGELFF

V: TRBV5-6
J: TRBJ1-6
CDR3: CASRPGQLNSPLHF

V: TRBV6-1
J: TRBJ1-2
CDR3: CASSRDRVSGGYTF

V: TRBV20-1
J: TRBJ2-5
CDR3: CSAPMGQAQYF

V: TRBV11-2
J: TRBJ2-7
CDR3: CASSLLTSNYEQYF

V: TRBV5-1
J: TRBJ2-3
CDR3: CASSPGRFSTDTQYF

V: TRBV30
J: TRBJ2-1
CDR3: CAWSGAGANEQFF

V: TRBV10-3
J: TRBJ2-3
CDR3: CAISEAGAKSTDTQYF

V: TRBV20-1
J: TRBJ2-6
CDR3: CSARDRPALFSGANVLTF

V: TRBV10-3
J: TRBJ1-2
CDR3: CAISATDRGYGYTF

V: TRBV10-3
J: TRBJ2-4
CDR3: CAISEAGMDIQYF

V: TRBV5-1
J: TRBJ2-7
CDR3: CASSLAGGRAYEQYF

V: TRBV20-1
J: TRBJ2-7
CDR3: CSGQPGTAYEQYF

V: TRBV12-3/TRBV12-4
J: TRBJ2-1
CDR3: CASSRTGGRYNEQFF

V: TRBV11-2
J: TRBJ2-1
CDR3: CASSSPNPTRDNEQFF

V: TRBV10-3
J: TRBJ1-2
CDR3: CAISEQVDNYGYTF

V: TRBV20-1
J: TRBJ2-7
CDR3: CSAHGPPPRSYEQYF

V: TRBV6-1
J: TRBJ1-1
CDR3: CASSRGDSNTEAFF

V: TRBV19
J: TRBJ1-5
CDR3: CARPRRGSWSNQPQHF

V: TRBV12-3/TRBV12-4
J: TRBJ1-4
CDR3: CASSLVGWEDEKLFF

V: TRBV10-3
J: TRBJ1-3
CDR3: CAISWANENTIYF

V: TRBV14
J: TRBJ1-2
CDR3: CASSPFQGQGYTF

V: TRBV27
J: TRBJ1-2
CDR3: CASSPIPTALNYGYTF

V: TRBV4-2
J: TRBJ1-5
CDR3: CASSQRTGGANQPQHF

V: TRBV4-2
J: TRBJ1-1
CDR3: CASSQESYSSEAFF

V: TRBV6-6
J: TRBJ2-7
CDR3: CASIHRRSYEQYF

V: TRBV12-5
J: TRBJ1-1
CDR3: CASGAGTPGAEAFF

V: TRBV10-3
J: TRBJ2-1
CDR3: CATRRNSGRPQGEFF

V: TRBV5-6
J: TRBJ2-5
CDR3: CASSGERGGPKETQYF

V: TRBV20-1
J: TRBJ2-1
CDR3: CSAGGPERAFNEQFF

V: TRBV7-9
J: TRBJ1-2
CDR3: CASSPEGGPQYGYTF

V: TRBV9
J: TRBJ1-1
CDR3: CASSVVDGDLRNTEAFF

V: TRBV7-6
J: TRBJ1-4
CDR3: CASSPVVGRNEKLFF

V: TRBV9
J: TRBJ2-1
CDR3: CASSTGGGYDEQFF

V: TRBV28
J: TRBJ2-7
CDR3: CASSRSGTGLYEQYF

V: TRBV7-8
J: TRBJ2-1
CDR3: CASSPSSAGGFNEQFF

V: TRBV7-9
J: TRBJ1-3
CDR3: CASGEGGASGNTIYF

V: TRBV2
J: TRBJ1-2
CDR3: CASFWTGLKVYGYTF

V: TRBV12-5
J: TRBJ1-5
CDR3: CASGRTLQPQHF

V: TRBV6-2/TRBV6-3
J: TRBJ2-7
CDR3: CASTRTDPYEQYF

V: TRBV30
J: TRBJ1-5
CDR3: CAWSVGTGLNQPQHF

V: TRBV6-1
J: TRBJ1-1
CDR3: CASGTGGRTEAFF

V: TRBV6-2/TRBV6-3
J: TRBJ2-3
CDR3: CASSRTSGRAGTDTQYF

V: TRBV24-1
J: TRBJ2-1
CDR3: CATTAGGSYNEQFF

V: TRBV5-1
J: TRBJ2-1
CDR3: CASSVRRLAGFNEQFF

V: TRBV20-1
J: TRBJ1-1
CDR3: CSARERELGTEAFF

V: TRBV20-1
J: TRBJ2-7
CDR3: CSASGLAAYEQYF

V: TRBV6-5
J: TRBJ1-2
CDR3: CASWGALYGYTF

V: TRBV29-1
J: TRBJ2-2
CDR3: CSAVEPNTGELFF

V: TRBV20-1
J: TRBJ2-5
CDR3: CSARVPPGETQYF

V: TRBV29-1
J: TRBJ1-1
CDR3: CSVEGSLGLNTEAFF

V: TRBV7-3
J: TRBJ2-3
CDR3: CASSLIAGGSTDTQYF